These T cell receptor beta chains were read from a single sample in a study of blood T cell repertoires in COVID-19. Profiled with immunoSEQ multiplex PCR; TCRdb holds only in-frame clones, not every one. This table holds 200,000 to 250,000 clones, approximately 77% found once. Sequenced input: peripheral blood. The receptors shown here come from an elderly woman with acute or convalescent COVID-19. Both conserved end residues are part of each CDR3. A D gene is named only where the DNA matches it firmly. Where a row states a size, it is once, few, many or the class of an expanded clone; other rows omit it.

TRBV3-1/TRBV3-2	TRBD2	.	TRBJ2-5	TGTGCCAGCAGCCTAAAGATTAGCGGGGGGCCTAATCAAGAGACCCAGTACTTC	CASSLKISGGPNQETQYF
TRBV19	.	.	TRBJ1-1	TGTGCCAGTAGCATGAGGGCGAACACTGAAGCTTTCTTT	CASSMRANTEAFF
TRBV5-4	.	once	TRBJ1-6	TGTGCCAGCAGCTTGGAGTTGACGGGAAATAATTCACCCCTCCACTTT	CASSLELTGNNSPLHF
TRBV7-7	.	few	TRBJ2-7	TGTGCTAGCAGCTTAGCTAGGACGGGGTCGGAGCAGTACTTC	CASSLARTGSEQYF
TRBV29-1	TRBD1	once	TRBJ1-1	TGCAGCGTTGAAGACGGGACAGATGAAGCTTTCTTT	CSVEDGTDEAFF
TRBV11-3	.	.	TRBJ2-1	TGTGCCAGCAGCCCCCCGGCAGGGCTCTCAATTAATGAGCAGTTCTTC	CASSPPAGLSINEQFF
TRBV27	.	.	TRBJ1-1	TGTGCCAGCAGTTTCTTCGGGACCACGCGGGGAGCTGAAGCTTTCTTT	CASSFFGTTRGAEAFF
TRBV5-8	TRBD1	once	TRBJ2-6	TGTGCCAGCAGCTCCGACAGGGTGTGGGCTGGGGCCAACGTCCTGACTTTC	CASSSDRVWAGANVLTF
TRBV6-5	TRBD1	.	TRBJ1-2	TGTGCCAGCACCCTAAGCCCGGGACAGGGGAATGGCTACACCTTC	CASTLSPGQGNGYTF
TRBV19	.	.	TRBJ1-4	TGTGCCAGTAGTCCCCCGGAGGGTAAACTGTTTTTT	CASSPPEGKLFF
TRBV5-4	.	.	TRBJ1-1	TGTGCCAGCAGCCTGACAGGTCTCGCTGAAGCTTTCTTT	CASSLTGLAEAFF
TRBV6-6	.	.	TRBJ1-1	TGTGCCAGCAGTCTCGGGGTGAACACTGAAGCTTTCTTT	CASSLGVNTEAFF
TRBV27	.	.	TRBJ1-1	TGTGCCAGCAGTTTATGGCCAGGGGTGAACACTGAAGCTTTCTTT	CASSLWPGVNTEAFF
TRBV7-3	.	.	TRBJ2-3	TGTGCCAGCAGCTTAATTGGGGGCTCGGCCACAGATACGCAGTATTTT	CASSLIGGSATDTQYF
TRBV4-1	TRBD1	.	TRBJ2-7	TGCGCCAGCAGCCCGACAGGGGCCATCTACGAGCAGTACTTC	CASSPTGAIYEQYF
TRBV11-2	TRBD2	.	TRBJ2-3	TGTGCCAGCAGCTTCCGACTAGCGGGGGGTTCAGATACGCAGTATTTT	CASSFRLAGGSDTQYF
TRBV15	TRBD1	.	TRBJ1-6	TGTGCCACCAGCAGAGAGGACAGGGCATCCTCACCCCTCCACTTT	CATSREDRASSPLHF
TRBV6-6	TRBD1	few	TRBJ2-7	TGTGCCAGCAGTTCTGGACAGGGAACGGCCTACGAGCAGTACTTC	CASSSGQGTAYEQYF
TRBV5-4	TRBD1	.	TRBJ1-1	TGTGCCAGCAGCCCAGCGGGGGACAGATTGAACACTGAAGCTTTCTTT	CASSPAGDRLNTEAFF
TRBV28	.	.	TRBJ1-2	TGTGCCAGCAGTTTGGACAGACCCCGGGGTGGCTACACCTTC	CASSLDRPRGGYTF